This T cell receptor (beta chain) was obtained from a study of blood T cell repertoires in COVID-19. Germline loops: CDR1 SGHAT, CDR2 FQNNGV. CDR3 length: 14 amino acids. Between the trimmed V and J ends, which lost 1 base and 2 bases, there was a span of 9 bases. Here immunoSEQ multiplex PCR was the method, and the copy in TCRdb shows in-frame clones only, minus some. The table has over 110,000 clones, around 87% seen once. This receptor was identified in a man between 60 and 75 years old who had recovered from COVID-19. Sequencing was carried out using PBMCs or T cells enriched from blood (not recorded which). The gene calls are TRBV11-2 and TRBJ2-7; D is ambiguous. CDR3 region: CASSLGPFTYEQYF. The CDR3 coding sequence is TGTGCCAGCAGCTTAGGGCCCTTCACCTACGAGCAGTACTTC.